The next 16 T cell receptor beta chains were all read from a single sample in a study of control samples from healthy donors and cancer patients (dated by TCRdb to about 2020). The library came from the immunoSEQ multiplex PCR assay. This is the immuneACCESS table as TCRdb keeps it, with only in-frame sequences that have V and J called. A part of the clones is gone; compared with another copy, unresolved V genes explain less than half, and the rest is unexplained. This sample has 98,000 or so clones in its table, and 88% of those were observed once. The top ten clonotypes cover 13% to 15% of the sample. The sample was blood. Receptor source: a woman in her seventies in good health.

The chain carries TRBV6-2 or TRBV6-3 and TRBJ1-1; a weak D match, TRBD1 (5 bases). The CDR3 is made up of 15 amino acids. Trimming removed 0 bases at V and 7 bases at J, with 15 bases between. In germline, CDR1 is MNHEY, CDR2 SVGEGT. The DNA for the CDR3 is TGTGCCAGCAGTTACTCCCCGGGCAGGGTGATTGAAGCTTTCTTT. This sequence encodes CASSYSPGRVIEAFF.

This sequence joins TRBV10-2 and TRBJ2-1, with D unclear. This CDR3 spans 13 amino acids. Germline CDR1 is WSHSY and CDR2 is SAAADI. Trimming stripped 4 bases from V and 5 bases from J, with 9 bases between. CDR3 loop: CASSGVRNNEQFF. CDR3 nucleotides: TGCGCCAGCAGTGGAGTGAGGAACAATGAGCAGTTCTTC.

The table lists this clone with a count of one. The chain carries TRBV5-6 and TRBJ1-2, with a tentative D call TRBD1 (6 bases). Germline-derived CDR1 and CDR2 are SGHDT and YYEEEE. Between the trimmed V and J ends, which lost 0 bases and 4 bases, there was a span of 16 bases. The CDR3 runs 16 residues. The CDR3 reads CASSLGLGGRLYGYTF. CDR3 nucleotides: TGTGCCAGCAGCTTGGGATTAGGGGGGCGCCTCTATGGCTACACCTTC. Filled out from reference TRBV5-6 and TRBJ1-2, the complete variable domain reads DAGVTQSPTHLIKTRGQQVTLRCSPKSGHDTVSWYQQALGQGPQFIFQYYEEEERQRGNFPDRFSGHQFPNYSSELNVNALLLGDSALYLCASSLGLGGRLYGYTFGSGTRLTVV.

This clone has just one count. V usage is TRBV6-2 or TRBV6-3 and J usage is TRBJ2-1; TRBD2 matches at 12 bases. Trimming removed 0 bases from V and 7 bases from J; junction bases left unmatched: 7. Looked up from germline, CDR1 is MNHEY and CDR2 is SVGEGT. The CDR3 consists of 17 residues. The CDR3 DNA follows: TGTGCCAGCAGTTACTCGATGACTAGCGGGAGTCGGAATGAGCAGTTCTTC. Protein sequence: CASSYSMTSGSRNEQFF.

The chain employs TRBV7-2 and TRBJ2-7; D unresolved. The CDR3 extends over 14 amino acids. Looked up from germline, CDR1 is SGHTA and CDR2 is FQGNSA. V lost 5 bases and J 0 bases, leaving 11 bases between the germline ends. The CDR3 nucleotides are TGTGCCAGCAGCCAATCGACTCCCTCCTACGAGCAGTACTTC. Translated: CASSQSTPSYEQYF.

The rearrangement uses TRBV24-1 and TRBJ1-4; D remains unclear. The V gene's germline CDR1 is KGHDR and CDR2 SFDVKD. This CDR3 is built from 17 residues. With 5 bases removed from V and 1 base from J, the gap between germline ends came to 16 bases. CDR3 nucleotides: TGTGCCACCAGTGCCCGCGGAGGGCGGGAAACTAATGAAAAACTGTTTTTT. Translated: CATSARGGRETNEKLFF.

The chain links TRBV3-1 (or the pseudogene TRBV3-2) to TRBJ2-4; TRBD1 aligns across 9 bases. CDR1 LGHDT and CDR2 YNNKEL come from the germline V gene (reference sequence). The CDR3 is 15 residues long. Losses at the gene ends were 3 bases for V and 0 bases for J; bases not matched to a gene: 0. CDR3 bases: TGTGCCAGCAGCCAGACAGGGGGAGCCAAAAACATTCAGTACTTC. Protein sequence: CASSQTGGAKNIQYF.

There are a few counts of this clone. The chain couples TRBV7-2 to TRBJ1-2, with TRBD1 as a possible D gene (5 bases). Germline CDR1 reads SGHTA; CDR2 reads FQGNSA. This CDR3 region has 13 residues. The ends were cut back, 5 bases at V and 13 bases at J, with 20 bases in the middle. The CDR3 DNA sequence: TGTGCCAGCAGCCGAACAGGAAGTACTATTTCCACCTTC. Translation: CASSRTGSTISTF.

The rearrangement links TRBV10-1 to TRBJ2-7; the match to TRBD1 covers 9 bases. This CDR3 spans 12 amino acids. The V gene end was trimmed by 7 bases and the J gene end by 6 bases; junction bases not matched to a gene: 4. CDR1 WNHNN and CDR2 SYGVQD come from the germline V gene (reference sequence). The CDR3 here is CASKDRGGEQYF. CDR3 DNA: TGCGCCAGCAAGGACAGGGGCGGCGAGCAGTACTTC.

This chain links TRBV3-1 (or the pseudogene TRBV3-2) with TRBJ1-1; D is possibly TRBD1 (5 bases). Germline CDR1 and CDR2: LGHDT and YNNKEL (reference sequence). The V end was cut by 3 bases, the J end by 0 bases, with 20 bases between. The CDR3 has 18 amino acids. The CDR3 DNA reads as TGTGCCAGCAGCCAGCTACCCTTCGGGACGGTGTTGAACACTGAAGCTTTCTTT. Translating gives CASSQLPFGTVLNTEAFF.

For the CDR3, the DNA is TGTGCCAGTAGTCGGGACAGATATAGCAATCAGCCCCAGCATTTT. Amino acid sequence: CASSRDRYSNQPQHF. This rearrangement joins TRBV19 to TRBJ1-5; 7 bases are a match to TRBD1. V gave up 5 bases and J gave up 0 bases; unmatched junction bases: 4. CDR1 and CDR2 (germline): LNHDA, SQIVND (reference sequence). The CDR3 is made up of 15 amino acids.

With respect to this clone: The junction departs from germline at one end; a sequencing error may be responsible. The chain employs TRBV7-7 and TRBJ2-1; D may be TRBD1 (6 bases). The CDR3 is 13 amino acids. The germline V gene encodes CDR1 SSHAT and CDR2 FNYEAQ (reference sequence). The CDR3 protein is CASSSDRNNEQFF. The CDR3 region has the DNA TGTGCTAGCAGCTCGGACAGAAACAATGAGCAGTTCTTC.

This chain connects TRBV3-1 (or the pseudogene TRBV3-2) to TRBJ2-3; D might be TRBD2 (6 bases). The CDR3 loop spans 17 amino acids. Per the germline V gene, CDR1 is LGHDT and CDR2 is YNNKEL (reference sequence). Trimming stripped 5 bases from V and 1 base from J, with 19 bases between. CDR3 sequence: CASSRQWGVEGTDTQYF. The CDR3 nucleotides read TGTGCCAGCAGCAGGCAGTGGGGGGTAGAAGGCACAGATACGCAGTATTTT.

The rearrangement uses TRBV5-5 and TRBJ1-5; D may be TRBD1 (5 bases). Germline V gene lookup returns CDR1 SGHKS and CDR2 YYEKEE (reference sequence). The CDR3 extends over 15 amino acids. V was shortened by 1 base and J by 1 base, with 9 bases between the two germline ends. The CDR3 bases are TGTGCCAGCAGCTTGTGGGGGGGAAGCAATCAGCCCCAGCATTTT. It codes for CASSLWGGSNQPQHF.

The chain combines TRBV12-2 with TRBJ2-7; the table assigns TRBD2, which was not confirmed against the DNA. TRBV12-2 is flagged as a pseudogene. The CDR3 loop spans 16 amino acids. CDR3 in DNA: TGTGCAAGTCGCTTAAGTAACTCGGGGATCCCCTACGAGCAGTACTTC. Its protein is CASRLSNSGIPYEQYF.

This chain joins TRBV7-9 and TRBJ1-2, with 7 bases lining up with TRBD1. Germline V CDR1 and CDR2: SEHNR, FQNEAQ (reference sequence). V lost 5 bases and J lost 1; bases outside the gene matches: 7. This CDR3 is 15 amino acids long. The CDR3 loop reads CASSPGQAGNYGYTF. CDR3 sequence (DNA): TGTGCCAGCAGCCCCGGACAGGCTGGTAACTATGGCTACACCTTC. Looking up the rest from reference TRBV7-9 and TRBJ1-2 gives the full variable domain: DTGVSQNPRHKITKRGQNVTFRCDPISEHNRLYWYRQTLGQGPEFLTYFQNEAQLEKSRLLSDRFSAERPKGSFSTLEIQRTEQGDSAMYLCASSPGQAGNYGYTFGSGTRLTVV.